This TCR beta chain was retrieved from a study of cytomegalovirus exposure and HLA in healthy donors. Overall study findings and caveats: Equally common other TCR beta chains were less clonally expanded than HLA-associated ones, a later analysis found. When a later analysis was performed, an Asian-associated ancestry cluster reportedly had fewer N-insertions than the roughly 670-donor mean.

The PCR ran on 60 Vbeta and 13 Jbeta primers. Authors' data handling: In a later analysis, around 10 million of some 80 million unique beta chains occurred in at least two donors. Sequenced by immunoSEQ multiplex PCR; TCRdb stores in-frame clones only, minus some. V, J and clone size are taken as reported in that table, and D and trimming were inferred from the DNA itself. This table has roughly 120,000 clones, roughly 86% appearing once. In its sample, this clone was seen a few times. The antigen remains unidentified. Germline lookup yields CDR1 MNHEY and CDR2 SVGAGI. The CDR3 loop spans 16 amino acids. The V gene lost 0 bases and the J gene lost 4 bases, with 10 bases spanning the gap. Everyone who donated was a healthy bone marrow donor.

The sequenced sample consisted of PBMCs. The rearrangement uses TRBV6-5 and TRBJ2-6; D is undetermined. This TCR was recovered from a man aged 40-50 years in good health and CMV-seronegative. The CDR3 sequence: CASSYSLATGANVLTF. In DNA form, the CDR3 reads TGTGCCAGCAGTTACTCGTTGGCAACCGGGGCCAACGTCCTGACTTTC.